This T cell receptor (beta chain) was observed in a study of cytomegalovirus exposure and HLA in healthy donors. Study summary: Among the roughly 380 donors who were genotyped, 81% fell in the genetic ancestry cluster that is associated with self-reported Caucasian donors.

A remark on this clone: The antigen remains undetermined.

Germline CDR1 SGHRS, CDR2 YFSETQ. This CDR3 is built from 14 residues. The V and J ends lost 1 base and 4 bases respectively, with 11 bases between them. Study-wide results and caveats: The number of N-insertions in an Asian-associated ancestry cluster was reportedly below the roughly 670-donor mean in a later analysis. Some V segments (TRBV6-2 and TRBV6-3 among them) were excluded as indistinguishable. A link between a missense DCLRE1C variant and TCR beta V- and J-gene trimming emerged from a later analysis.

Primers for the PCR totalled 60 Vbeta and 13 Jbeta. The assay was immunoSEQ multiplex PCR, and TCRdb's table has in-frame clones only and misses some. The sample carries 65,000 to 70,000 clones, less than 70% recorded once. The sample was PBMCs. The sequence was collected from a woman aged 25-40 years in good health and CMV-seronegative. The V gene is TRBV5-1, the J gene TRBJ1-2; D is ambiguous. As DNA, the CDR3 is TGCGCCAGCAGCTTGTTCGACGGGGTCTATGGCTACACCTTC. Encoded protein: CASSLFDGVYGYTF.